Shown below are 3 T cell receptor beta chains from a single sample sequenced in a study of T cell responses to AZD1222 COVID-19 vaccine. Method: immunoSEQ multiplex PCR; TCRdb's copy keeps in-frame clones and lacks some. The table has over 100,000 clones, approximately 94% seen once. This specimen was peripheral blood, taken on day 0 of AZD1222 vaccination. The receptors were sampled from an adult in good health.

The chain carries TRBV7-9 and TRBJ2-7, with TRBD2 matching over 11 bases. Trimming at V came to 4 bases and at J to 2 bases, leaving 13 bases not matched to a gene. CDR3 length: 18 amino acids. Germline lookup yields CDR1 SEHNR and CDR2 FQNEAQ (reference sequence). DNA of the CDR3: TGTGCCAGCAGCTCCCCAGTAGCGGGAGGGTCCTTCCCCTACGAGCAGTACTTC. This codes for CASSSPVAGGSFPYEQYF.

The chain couples TRBV30 to TRBJ1-2; D not certain. The V gene lost 2 bases and the J gene lost 4 bases, with 17 bases spanning the gap. This CDR3 contains 15 residues. Germline CDR1 is GTSNPN and CDR2 is SVGIG (reference sequence). CDR3 in amino acids: CAWSPNTAAGYGYTF. The CDR3 region has the DNA TGTGCCTGGAGTCCCAACACCGCAGCAGGCTATGGCTACACCTTC. Using reference TRBV30 and TRBJ1-2 for the parts outside the CDR3, the full variable domain is SQTIHQWPATLVQPVGSPLSLECTVEGTSNPNLYWYRQAAGRGLQLLFYSVGIGQISSEVPQNLSASRPQDRQFILSSKKLLLSDSGFYLCAWSPNTAAGYGYTFGSGTRLTVV.

The genes are TRBV28 and TRBJ1-2, with TRBD1 identical over 7 bases. This CDR3 is 15 amino acids long. Germline assignment: CDR1 MDHEN and CDR2 SYDVKM. Losses at the gene ends were 5 bases for V and 7 bases for J; bases not matched to a gene: 13. CDR3 sequence: CASSPRGQGGSGYTF. CDR3 nucleotides: TGTGCCAGCAGTCCTCGAGGTCAGGGGGGTAGTGGCTACACCTTC.